This T cell receptor (beta chain) emerged from a study of post-analysis software for immune sequencing data. Study-level results: Strong same-batch co-clustering of samples appeared with F measure clustering. Comparison of patients with controls showed about 5 TRBV segments more frequent in patients, TRBV5-6, TRBV5-1 and TRBV20-1 among them. Compared against controls, patients with multiple sclerosis displayed significantly lower normalized Chao1 diversity.

Germline V lookup: CDR1 WSHSY, CDR2 SAAADI. The CDR3 is 14 amino acids. The V end lost 2 bases, the J end lost 12 bases, and 19 bases lay between the germline ends. Comments on this clonotype: The antigen is not known.

Prepared TCR beta cDNA libraries contained unique molecular identifiers. TCRdb re-analysed the PCR reads in MiXCR, keeping a single row per CDR3 protein. The repertoire includes 820,000 or so distinct CDR3 sequences, about 53% of them detected once, and over 4% sits in the top ten. This TCR came from a girl aged 5 to 17 with multiple sclerosis. The gene calls are TRBV10-2 and TRBJ1-2, with D perhaps TRBD1 (5 bases). The sample comprised blood. CDR3 coding DNA: TGCGCCAGCAGTGAGCTTGGGACCGCGGAGGTCCACACCTTC. Translation gives CASSELGTAEVHTF.